The 31 T cell receptor beta chains presented below share a single source sample, sequenced in a study of vaccination and CD4 T cells after COVID-19. The Oncomine TCR Beta short-read assay sequenced DNA from cultured CD4+ T cells. Each CDR3 protein gets one entry after TCRdb re-called the PCR reads with MiXCR. The sample has some 11,000 distinct CDR3 sequences, about half seen once; the top ten hold 15%. Their antigens are not known. Described treatment: approximately nine-day PBMC culture with coronavirus spike peptide pools or control peptides (ViraFEST assay). The sample consisted of CD4+ T cells from blood, cultured in vitro. These receptors were obtained from a human donor who had recovered from COVID-19.

This chain uses TRBV2 with TRBJ1-5; tentatively, D is TRBD1 (6 bases). The ends were cut back, 2 bases at V and 11 bases at J, with 25 bases in the middle. The CDR3 spans 17 residues. CDR1 SNHLY and CDR2 FYNNEI come from the germline V gene. DNA for the CDR3: TGTGCCAGCAGTGAATTCGGGGGGGGGCCGACCCGTTGGGCCCAGCATTTT. Its protein product is CASSEFGGGPTRWAQHF.

The rearrangement links TRBV29-1 to TRBJ1-3; D possibly corresponds to TRBD1 (5 bases). The CDR3 totals 14 residues. The germline V and J ends were trimmed by 6 bases and 3 bases, with 15 bases remaining between them. The germline V gene has CDR1 SQVTM and CDR2 ANQGSEA. The CDR3 DNA reads TGCAGCGTCGGGGGAGGAGGGCGTGGAAACACCATATATTTT. Translation: CSVGGGGRGNTIYF.

This clonotype is labeled medium-sized. The genes are TRBV24-1 and TRBJ2-4; 8 bases are a match to TRBD2. The V gene's germline CDR1 is KGHDR and CDR2 SFDVKD. The CDR3 consists of 13 residues. V dropped 4 bases and J dropped 9; count of bases not matched to a gene: 4. The CDR3 loop reads CATSESGGGIQYF. The CDR3 bases are TGTGCCACCAGTGAGTCGGGGGGGGGCATTCAGTACTTC.

The rearrangement joins TRBV12-5 to TRBJ2-3; 15 nucleotides align to TRBD2. The V gene end was trimmed by 5 bases and the J gene end by 8 bases; junction bases not matched to a gene: 8. Germline-derived CDR1 and CDR2 are LGHNT and FRNRAP. CDR3 length: 16 amino acids. The CDR3 region has the DNA TGTGCTAGTGGTAGAGGACTAGCGGGAGGGCCAGGTACGCAGTATTTT. Amino acids: CASGRGLAGGPGTQYF.

The rearrangement uses TRBV28 and TRBJ1-4, with D maybe TRBD1 (6 bases). Germline CDR1 is MDHEN and CDR2 is SYDVKM. The V end was cut by 2 bases, the J end by 9 bases, with 16 bases between. This CDR3 is 15 amino acids long. CDR3 bases: TGTGCCAGCAGTTTAGGGGGCGCGGGTTCTCAAAAACTGTTTTTT. Amino acid sequence: CASSLGGAGSQKLFF.

The CDR3 DNA follows: TGTGCCAGTTCTCGGGAGGGAACCTACGAGCAGTACTTC. Translating it yields CASSREGTYEQYF. The chain couples TRBV19 to TRBJ2-7; TRBD2 matches at 8 bases. Germline V lookup: CDR1 LNHDA, CDR2 SQIVND (reference sequence). With V trimmed by 8 bases and J by 2 bases, 5 bases remained unmatched. This CDR3 is built from 13 residues. The full variable domain, completed using reference TRBV19 and TRBJ2-7, is DGGITQSPKYLFRKEGQNVTLSCEQNLNHDAMYWYRQDPGQGLRLIYYSQIVNDFQKGDIAEGYSVSREKKESFPLTVTSAQKNPTAFYLCASSREGTYEQYFGPGTRLTVT.

This clonotype was seen more than once but under ten times. The CDR3: CASSLTQRQPQHF. CDR3 bases: TGTGCCAGCAGTTTAACACAACGTCAGCCCCAGCATTTT. V is TRBV12-3 or TRBV12-4 and J is TRBJ1-5; D is unclear. The length of the CDR3 is 13 residues. Trimming took 2 bases from V and 6 from J, leaving 8 bases between them.

The table lists this clonotype with a few counts. The chain recombines TRBV20-1 with TRBJ2-4, with D perhaps given as TRBD1 or TRBD2 (6 bases each). Trimming left V 2 bases short and J 6 bases short, with 11 bases between. The CDR3 extends over 13 amino acids. Germline CDR1 and CDR2: DFQATT and SNEGSKA (reference sequence). The CDR3 sequence is CSARTGGGNIQYF. CDR3 sequence (DNA): TGCAGTGCTAGAACCGGGGGCGGAAACATTCAGTACTTC.

The chain joins TRBV27 to TRBJ2-7; maybe TRBD2 (5 bases). The germline V and J ends were trimmed by 2 bases and 6 bases, with 23 bases remaining between them. Germline V CDR1 and CDR2: MNHEY, SMNVEV (reference sequence). The CDR3 extends over 17 amino acids. The CDR3 reads CASSLRASPSGRGEQYF. The CDR3 DNA reads as TGTGCCAGCAGTTTACGGGCTAGCCCTTCAGGTCGAGGCGAGCAGTACTTC.

This clonotype was counted only a few times. The rearrangement joins TRBV6-2 or TRBV6-3 to TRBJ1-2; D is possibly TRBD1 (6 bases). Germline CDR1 reads MNHEY; CDR2 reads SVGEGT. V lost 4 bases and J 4 bases, leaving 19 bases between the germline ends. The CDR3 loop spans 16 amino acids. The CDR3 DNA reads TGTGCCAGCAGTTCTACCTCAACAGGGCTCTTCTATGGCTACACCTTC. This sequence encodes CASSSTSTGLFYGYTF.

The J gene is TRBJ2-5, the V gene TRBV10-3; D is ambiguous. This CDR3 spans 15 amino acids. Trimming took 8 bases from V and 2 from J, leaving 18 bases between them. CDR1 is ENHRY, CDR2 SYGVKD, per germline. DNA of the CDR3: TGTGCCATCGGGTCGCGGACGGCCGGACAAGAGACCCAGTACTTC. It codes for CAIGSRTAGQETQYF.

The chain couples TRBV6-5 to TRBJ1-1, with D possibly TRBD1 on 5 matching bases. Germline V gene sequence: CDR1 MNHEY, CDR2 SVGAGI. Trimming cost V 2 bases and J 11 bases, with 15 bases left between them. The CDR3 totals 13 residues. The DNA for the CDR3 is TGTGCCAGCAGTTACGCAGGGCGAGGTGGTGCTTTCTTT. Residues: CASSYAGRGGAFF.

The gene calls are TRBV7-3 and TRBJ2-3, with TRBD2 matching 13 bases. Germline-derived CDR1 and CDR2 are SGHTA and FQGTGA. CDR3 length equals 16 residues. After removal of 2 bases from V and 3 bases from J, the junction contained 2 bases not matched to a gene. The DNA of the CDR3 is TGTGCCAGCAGCTTAGGGACTAGCGGGATGACAGATACGCAGTATTTT. Translation: CASSLGTSGMTDTQYF.

The chain employs TRBV20-1 and TRBJ2-5, with D uncertain. Germline CDR1 DFQATT, CDR2 SNEGSKA (reference sequence). CDR3 size: 13 residues. Trimming removed 3 bases at V and 5 bases at J, with 13 bases between. The CDR3 DNA follows: TGCAGTGCTAGGGGGATTTATTACGAGACCCAGTACTTC. Its protein product is CSARGIYYETQYF.

This clonotype was recorded a few times. The gene calls are TRBV21-1 and TRBJ2-2; the D call TRBD1 from the table was never checked on the DNA. TRBV21-1 is marked as a pseudogene. The CDR3 totals 15 residues. The CDR3 here is CASSKFLARAGELFF. Here the CDR3 DNA reads TGTGCCAGCAGCAAATTCCTAGCCCGGGCCGGGGAGCTGTTTTTT.

In this sample, this clonotype turned up a few times. The genes are TRBV7-9 and TRBJ1-2; perhaps TRBD1 as D (6 bases). The CDR3 contains 14 residues. V lost 1 base to trimming and J lost 8 bases, with 14 bases between them. Germline CDR1 is SEHNR and CDR2 is FQNEAQ (reference sequence). This chain's CDR3 is CASSLGSGVEGYTF. The CDR3 region has the DNA TGTGCCAGCAGCTTAGGGTCAGGGGTAGAAGGCTACACCTTC.

The V call is TRBV4-1, the J call TRBJ2-7; 14 bases line up with TRBD2. The CDR3 totals 17 residues. Trimming cost V 4 bases and J 6 bases; bases outside gene matches: 11. Germline V lookup: CDR1 MGHRA, CDR2 YSYEKL. The chain's CDR3 is CASSPTRLAGGHSEQYF. The CDR3 region has the DNA TGCGCCAGCAGCCCTACCCGACTAGCGGGAGGGCATAGCGAGCAGTACTTC.

This clonotype has more than one count but fewer than ten. The J gene is TRBJ2-7, the V gene TRBV6-1; TRBD2 aligns across 9 bases. The V segment lost 2 bases and the J segment 0 bases; nucleotides outside the gene matches: 2. Per germline, CDR1 MNHNS and CDR2 SASEGT. This CDR3 has 15 residues. The CDR3 DNA is TGTGCCAGCAGTGAATCTAGCGGGGACTCCTACGAGCAGTACTTC. The encoded protein is CASSESSGDSYEQYF.

This chain joins TRBV30 and TRBJ1-2, with D perhaps matching TRBD1 (5 bases). V was trimmed by 1 base and J by 4 bases, leaving 13 bases between them. CDR1 and CDR2 (germline): GTSNPN, SVGIG (reference sequence). The CDR3 length is 14 residues. CDR3 loop: CAWSAGDRGYGYTF. The CDR3 bases are TGTGCCTGGAGTGCTGGGGACCGAGGCTATGGCTACACCTTC.

This clonotype appeared a few times. The chain uses TRBV20-1 and TRBJ1-6; D perhaps matches TRBD1 (6 bases). V was trimmed by 3 bases and J by 7 bases, leaving 16 bases between them. This CDR3 has 15 amino acids. Germline values: CDR1 DFQATT, CDR2 SNEGSKA (reference sequence). CDR3 protein: CSASRGQAVNSPLHF. The DNA of the CDR3 is TGCAGTGCTAGTCGGGGGCAGGCCGTAAATTCACCCCTCCACTTT.

This chain uses TRBV21-1 with TRBJ2-5; the tabulated D call, TRBD1, remains unverified against the DNA. TRBV21-1 is deemed a pseudogene. This CDR3 spans 12 amino acids. DNA of the CDR3: TGTGCCAGCAGCAACGGGGGAAAGACCCAGTACTTC. Its translation: CASSNGGKTQYF.

The sample holds a few counts of this clonotype. The chain uses TRBV6-5 and TRBJ1-4; no clear D. CDR1 and CDR2 from the germline V gene are MNHEY and SVGAGI. The germline V and J ends were trimmed by 4 bases and 7 bases, with 13 bases remaining between them. The CDR3 runs 14 residues. The DNA of the CDR3 is TGTGCCAGCAGTTCCCAAGGATCGCTTGAAAAACTGTTTTTT. Translation: CASSSQGSLEKLFF.

The V and J genes are TRBV19 and TRBJ2-7; the match to TRBD2 covers 10 bases. Germline CDR1 reads LNHDA; CDR2 reads SQIVND (reference sequence). After removal of 3 bases from V and 5 bases from J, the junction contained 13 bases not matched to a gene. The CDR3 has 17 residues. The CDR3 region is CASSMVRLAGNINEQYF. The CDR3 DNA follows: TGTGCCAGTAGTATGGTTCGACTAGCGGGCAATATCAACGAGCAGTACTTC.

The rearrangement uses TRBV6-1 and TRBJ1-4; TRBD1 aligns across 9 bases. CDR3 size: 15 residues. The V and J ends lost 6 bases and 0 bases, in that order; junction bases with no gene match: 2. Germline CDR1 reads MNHNS; CDR2 reads SASEGT. This CDR3 is CASRRQGATNEKLFF. CDR3 in DNA: TGTGCCAGCAGGCGACAGGGGGCAACTAATGAAAAACTGTTTTTT.

The chain links TRBV2 to TRBJ2-5; 7 bases are shared with TRBD1. The CDR3 is 14 residues long. Trimming took 6 bases from V and 4 from J; bases not matched to a gene: 8. The germline gives CDR1 SNHLY, CDR2 FYNNEI. This chain's CDR3 is CASSDDRVRETQYF. DNA of the CDR3: TGTGCCAGCAGCGATGACAGGGTTCGAGAGACCCAGTACTTC.

The chain joins TRBV19 to TRBJ2-7; 10 positions match TRBD2. Trimming cost V 5 bases and J 1 base; bases outside gene matches: 5. Germline-derived CDR1 and CDR2 are LNHDA and SQIVND (reference sequence). The CDR3 has 15 residues. The CDR3 sequence: CASSPRTSGSYEQYF. The CDR3 DNA reads TGTGCCAGTAGTCCGCGGACTAGCGGTTCCTACGAGCAGTACTTC.

The rearrangement links TRBV2 to TRBJ2-7; 9 nucleotides agree with TRBD1. J lost 5 bases, V lost 7 bases, and 9 bases had no gene match. This CDR3 spans 14 amino acids. Germline values: CDR1 SNHLY, CDR2 FYNNEI. The CDR3 protein is CASILTGGIHEQYF. The CDR3 coding sequence is TGTGCCAGCATTCTGACAGGGGGTATCCACGAGCAGTACTTC. The variable domain in full, completed from reference TRBV2 and TRBJ2-7, reads EPEVTQTPSHQVTQMGQEVILRCVPISNHLYFYWYRQILGQKVEFLVSFYNNEISEKSEIFDDQFSVERPDGSNFTLKIRSTKLEDSAMYFCASILTGGIHEQYFGPGTRLTVT.

This chain joins TRBV18 and TRBJ2-1, with 12 bases lining up with TRBD1. This CDR3 comprises 14 residues. V was clipped by 2 bases and J by 8 bases; unmatched bases: 1. CDR1 and CDR2 from the germline V gene are KGHSH and LQKENI. Written as DNA, the CDR3 is TGTGCCAGCTCACCAGGGACAGGGGGCGATGAGCAGTTCTTC. Translating it yields CASSPGTGGDEQFF.

This clonotype has a handful of counts. The chain is built from TRBV20-1 and TRBJ2-1; D uncertain. CDR1 DFQATT and CDR2 SNEGSKA come from the germline V gene (reference sequence). V gave up 3 bases and J gave up 3 bases, with 12 bases separating them. This CDR3 has 14 amino acids. CDR3 DNA sequence: TGCAGTGCTAGTACTCCGTTCCACTACAATGAGCAGTTCTTC. As protein: CSASTPFHYNEQFF.

The gene calls are TRBV2 and TRBJ1-4; a weak D match, TRBD1 (5 bases). V dropped 6 bases and J dropped 8 bases, with 13 bases sitting between them. Germline assignment: CDR1 SNHLY and CDR2 FYNNEI. The CDR3 has 13 amino acids. CDR3 residues: CASRGRSGEKLFF. The CDR3 DNA is TGTGCCAGCAGGGGGCGCTCGGGGGAAAAACTGTTTTTT.

This rearrangement joins TRBV5-6 to TRBJ1-4; tentative D call: TRBD1 (6 bases). The CDR3 is 16 amino acids. Looked up from germline, CDR1 is SGHDT and CDR2 is YYEEEE. V shed 1 base and J shed 8 bases, with 18 bases lying between them. The CDR3 protein is CASSLRGGTRSEKLFF. In DNA form, the CDR3 reads TGTGCCAGCAGCTTGAGAGGAGGGACACGGAGCGAAAAACTGTTTTTT.